These T cell receptor beta chains were read from a single sample in a study of cytomegalovirus exposure and HLA in healthy donors. The protocol was immunoSEQ multiplex PCR, while the TCRdb copy is restricted to in-frame clones and leaves out a portion. This table holds more than 150,000 clones, 80% found once. Source material: PBMCs. Receptors were obtained from a boy between 10 and 17 years old in good health and CMV-seronegative. Each CDR3 is given with its conserved first and last residue. Each record gives: clone size, D gene, V gene, J gene, CDR3 DNA, CDR3 protein. D genes are given only for firm matches. Size is stated for part of the rows, as once, few or many counts, or as a class when the clone is expanded.

abundance: NA; d_gene: NA; v_gene: TRBV30; j_gene: TRBJ1-1; CDR3nt: TGTGCCTGGGTGCCCAGCAGGGCTGAAGCTTTCTTC; CDR3aa: CAWVPSRAEAFF
abundance: NA; d_gene: TRBD1; v_gene: TRBV19; j_gene: TRBJ2-3; CDR3nt: TGTGCCAGTAGTGCGGCCCTTAGGACAGGGACTTCCACAGATACGCAGTATTTT; CDR3aa: CASSAALRTGTSTDTQYF
abundance: NA; d_gene: TRBD2; v_gene: TRBV4-1; j_gene: TRBJ2-1; CDR3nt: TGCGCCAGCAGCTTCCGACTAGCCCCCCTTTTTAATGAGCAGTTCTTC; CDR3aa: CASSFRLAPLFNEQFF
abundance: NA; d_gene: NA; v_gene: TRBV6-6; j_gene: TRBJ1-1; CDR3nt: TGTGCCAGCAGTTACTCGTTGGGAGGGGGCACTGAAGCTTTCTTT; CDR3aa: CASSYSLGGGTEAFF
abundance: NA; d_gene: NA; v_gene: TRBV9; j_gene: TRBJ1-6; CDR3nt: TGTGCCAGCAGCGTCTCGACAGGAGGAAATTCACCCCTCCACTTT; CDR3aa: CASSVSTGGNSPLHF
abundance: NA; d_gene: NA; v_gene: TRBV30; j_gene: TRBJ1-1; CDR3nt: TGTGCCTGGACTCGGCAGGGGAACACTGAAGCTTTCTTT; CDR3aa: CAWTRQGNTEAFF
abundance: NA; d_gene: NA; v_gene: TRBV18; j_gene: TRBJ1-1; CDR3nt: TGTGCCAGCTCACCCCAAAAGGACAGAAGTGAAGCTTTCTTT; CDR3aa: CASSPQKDRSEAFF
abundance: NA; d_gene: TRBD1; v_gene: TRBV19; j_gene: TRBJ1-3; CDR3nt: TGTGCCAGTATTAGGACAGGCTCTGGAAACACCATATATTTT; CDR3aa: CASIRTGSGNTIYF
abundance: few; d_gene: NA; v_gene: TRBV7-3; j_gene: TRBJ1-5; CDR3nt: TGTGCCAGCAGCCCCTCACCAGGGGAAGGCAATCAGCCCCAGCATTTT; CDR3aa: CASSPSPGEGNQPQHF
abundance: NA; d_gene: NA; v_gene: TRBV19; j_gene: TRBJ2-7; CDR3nt: TGTGCCAGTAGTATGCGATCTACTTACGAGCAGTACTTC; CDR3aa: CASSMRSTYEQYF
abundance: few; d_gene: TRBD1; v_gene: TRBV30; j_gene: TRBJ2-6; CDR3nt: TGTGCCTGGGGACAGGACCTCAGTGGGGCCAACGTCCTGACTTTC; CDR3aa: CAWGQDLSGANVLTF
abundance: NA; d_gene: NA; v_gene: TRBV29-1; j_gene: TRBJ1-1; CDR3nt: TGCAGCGTTGAAGAGACAGTTGAAGCTTTCTTT; CDR3aa: CSVEETVEAFF